This T cell receptor (beta chain) came from a study of blood T cell repertoires in COVID-19. Looking at the study overall: T cells, B-cell-depleted T cells, or PBMCs provided the cDNA or gDNA that served as material.

Sequencing was performed with immunoSEQ multiplex PCR; in TCRdb, only in-frame clones are kept and a portion is missing. The sample carries about 300,000 clones, just over 90% recorded once. The Seattle patients joined while their infection was active and were tracked longitudinally afterward. The V gene lost 0 bases and the J gene lost 5 bases, with 16 bases spanning the gap. Germline-derived CDR1 and CDR2 are MGHRA and YSYEKL. The CDR3 is made up of 16 amino acids. This clonotype originated in a woman between 25 and 40 years old with COVID-19, enrolled during active disease. V and J are TRBV4-1 and TRBJ2-5, with D possibly being TRBD1 (5 bases). Sequenced: peripheral blood. CDR3 coding DNA: TGCGCCAGCAGCCAAGATCTTTCGACAGACTGGGAGACCCAGTACTTC. This sequence encodes CASSQDLSTDWETQYF.